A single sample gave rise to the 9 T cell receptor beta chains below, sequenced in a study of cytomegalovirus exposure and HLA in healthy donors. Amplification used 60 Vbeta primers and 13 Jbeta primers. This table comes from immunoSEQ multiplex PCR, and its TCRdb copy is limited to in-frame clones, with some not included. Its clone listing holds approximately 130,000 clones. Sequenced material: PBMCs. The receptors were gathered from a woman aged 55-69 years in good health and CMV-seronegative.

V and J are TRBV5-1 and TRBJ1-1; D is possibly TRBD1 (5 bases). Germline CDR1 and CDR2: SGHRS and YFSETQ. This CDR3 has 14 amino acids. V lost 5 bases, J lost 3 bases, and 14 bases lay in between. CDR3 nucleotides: TGCGCCAGCAGTAAAATCAAGACAGACACTGAAGCTTTCTTT. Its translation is CASSKIKTDTEAFF.

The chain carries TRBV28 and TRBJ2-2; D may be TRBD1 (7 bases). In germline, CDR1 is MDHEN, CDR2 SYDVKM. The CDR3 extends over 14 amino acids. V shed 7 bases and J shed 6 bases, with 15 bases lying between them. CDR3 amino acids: CASNSGGTPGELFF. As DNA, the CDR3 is TGTGCCAGCAATTCAGGGGGGACCCCCGGGGAGCTGTTTTTT. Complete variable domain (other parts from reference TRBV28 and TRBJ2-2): DVKVTQSSRYLVKRTGEKVFLECVQDMDHENMFWYRQDPGLGLRLIYFSYDVKMKEKGDIPEGYSVSREKKERFSLILESASTNQTSMYLCASNSGGTPGELFFGEGSRLTVL.

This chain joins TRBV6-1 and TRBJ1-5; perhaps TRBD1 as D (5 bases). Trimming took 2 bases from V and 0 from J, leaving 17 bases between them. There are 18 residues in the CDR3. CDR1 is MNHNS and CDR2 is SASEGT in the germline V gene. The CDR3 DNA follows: TGTGCCAGCAGTGAAAGCGGGGCCGCGGGATATAGCAATCAGCCCCAGCATTTT. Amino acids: CASSESGAAGYSNQPQHF.

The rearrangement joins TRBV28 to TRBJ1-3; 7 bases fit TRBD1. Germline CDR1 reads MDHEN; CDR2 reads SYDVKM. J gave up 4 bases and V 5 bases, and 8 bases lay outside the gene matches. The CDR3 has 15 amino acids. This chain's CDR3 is CASSTGVEYGNTIYF. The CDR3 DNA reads TGTGCCAGCAGTACAGGGGTGGAATACGGAAACACCATATATTTT.

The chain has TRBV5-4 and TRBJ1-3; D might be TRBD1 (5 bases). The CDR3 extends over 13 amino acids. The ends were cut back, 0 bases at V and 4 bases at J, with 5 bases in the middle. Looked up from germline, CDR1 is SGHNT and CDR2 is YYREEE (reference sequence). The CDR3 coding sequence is TGTGCCAGCAGCTTGGCAGGGGGAAACACCATATATTTT. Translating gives CASSLAGGNTIYF.

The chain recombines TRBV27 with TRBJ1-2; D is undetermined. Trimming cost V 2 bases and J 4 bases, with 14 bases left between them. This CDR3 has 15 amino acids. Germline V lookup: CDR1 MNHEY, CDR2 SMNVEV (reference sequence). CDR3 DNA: TGTGCCAGCAGTTTAGAGGGCAGATCCGGCTATGGCTACACCTTC. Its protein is CASSLEGRSGYGYTF.

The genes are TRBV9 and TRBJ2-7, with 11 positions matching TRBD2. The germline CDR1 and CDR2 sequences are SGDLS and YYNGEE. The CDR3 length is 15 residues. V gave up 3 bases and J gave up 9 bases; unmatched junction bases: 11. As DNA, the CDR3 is TGTGCCAGCAGCGCCAGTGGACTAGCGGGCGACGGGCAGTACTTC. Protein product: CASSASGLAGDGQYF.

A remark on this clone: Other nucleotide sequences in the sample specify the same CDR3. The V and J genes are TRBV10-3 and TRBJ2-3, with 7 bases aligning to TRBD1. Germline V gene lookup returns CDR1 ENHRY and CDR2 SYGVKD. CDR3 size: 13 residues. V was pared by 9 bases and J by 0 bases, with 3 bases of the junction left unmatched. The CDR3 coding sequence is TGTGCCATTCGACAGGGTAGCACAGATACGCAGTATTTT. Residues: CAIRQGSTDTQYF.

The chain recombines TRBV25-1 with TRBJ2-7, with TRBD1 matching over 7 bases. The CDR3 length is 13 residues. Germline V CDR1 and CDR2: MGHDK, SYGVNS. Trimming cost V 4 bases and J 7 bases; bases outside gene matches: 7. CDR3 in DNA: TGTGCCAGCAGTGCGGCTACAGGGGAAGAGCAGTACTTC. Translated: CASSAATGEEQYF.